This TCR beta chain stems from a study of blood T cells in healthy people across ages. The germline V gene encodes CDR1 ENHRY and CDR2 SYGVKD. CDR3 length: 14 amino acids. V lost 5 bases, J lost 3 bases, and 5 bases stayed unmatched. In its sample, this clonotype was seen a few times. Primed by a sample-barcoded 5' primer and a J-beta primer mix, a second PCR proceeded for roughly 7 to 11 cycles. A template-switch adaptor that had 12 random nucleotides put a tag on each cDNA molecule. At least 2.5 million CDR3-containing paired-end reads were obtained per sample. Each CDR3 protein is one row after TCRdb ran MiXCR on the 5' RACE reads. The table lists more than 900,000 distinct CDR3 sequences, roughly 28% of them singletons, with about 10% in the top ten. The same sample was also studied in work on T cells of mothers and their children.

This chain joins TRBV10-3 and TRBJ2-7; 9 bases map to TRBD1. Material for sequencing was blood. The receptor's source is a woman aged 40 to 50 in good health. CDR3 DNA sequence: TGTGCCATCAGTCACCGGGACAGGGACTACGAGCAGTACTTC. The encoded protein is CAISHRDRDYEQYF.